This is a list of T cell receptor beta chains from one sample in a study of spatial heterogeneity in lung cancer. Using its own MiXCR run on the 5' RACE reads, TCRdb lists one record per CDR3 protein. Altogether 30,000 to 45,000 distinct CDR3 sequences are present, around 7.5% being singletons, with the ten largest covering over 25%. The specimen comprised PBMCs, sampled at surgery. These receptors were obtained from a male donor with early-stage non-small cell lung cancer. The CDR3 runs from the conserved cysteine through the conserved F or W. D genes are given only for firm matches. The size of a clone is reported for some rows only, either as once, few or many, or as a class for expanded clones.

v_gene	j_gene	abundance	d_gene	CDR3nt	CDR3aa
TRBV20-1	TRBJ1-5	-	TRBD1	TGCAGTGCCCAAATTGACAGGGGGCTCCAGCCCCAGCATTTT	CSAQIDRGLQPQHF
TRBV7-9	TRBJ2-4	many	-	TGTGCCAGCAGCTTCCAATCAGACATTCAGTACTTC	CASSFQSDIQYF
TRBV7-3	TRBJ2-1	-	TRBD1	TGTGCCAGCAGCTTATATAAGGGACAGGGGCTCAATGAGCAGTTCTTC	CASSLYKGQGLNEQFF
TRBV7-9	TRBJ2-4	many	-	TGTGCCAGCAGCTCCGGGACTGAGGACATTCAGTACTTC	CASSSGTEDIQYF
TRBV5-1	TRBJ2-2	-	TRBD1	TGCGCCAGCAGCTTGGGACGGACAGGATTCACCGGGGAGCTGTTTTTT	CASSLGRTGFTGELFF
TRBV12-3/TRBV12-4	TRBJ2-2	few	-	TGTGCCAGCATATGGGGAACGAACACCGGGGAGCTGTTTTTT	CASIWGTNTGELFF
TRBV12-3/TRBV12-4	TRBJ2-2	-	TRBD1	TGTGCCAGCAGTCCCTGGACAGGAGTTGTGAACACCGGGGAGCTGTTTTTT	CASSPWTGVVNTGELFF
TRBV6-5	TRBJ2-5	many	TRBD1	TGTGCCAGCAGTTTTCAGACAGGGGGGGAGACCCAGTACTTC	CASSFQTGGETQYF
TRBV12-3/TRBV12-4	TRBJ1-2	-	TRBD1	TGTGCCAGCAGTCGACATAGACAGGGTCGATATGGCTACACCTTC	CASSRHRQGRYGYTF
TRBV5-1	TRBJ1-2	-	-	TGCGCCAGCAGCTCCCCGGTTGGGGGTGACTATGGCTACACCTTC	CASSSPVGGDYGYTF
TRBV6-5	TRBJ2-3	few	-	TGTGCCAGCAGTTACAGGGGAATAGATACGCAGTATTTT	CASSYRGIDTQYF
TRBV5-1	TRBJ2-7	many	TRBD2	TGCGCCAGCAGCTTGTTCCCGGGGTCGGGAGGCGAGCAGTACTTC	CASSLFPGSGGEQYF